This TCR beta chain was sequenced for a study of CD8+ T cells in alopecia areata. About the study: Treatment with tofacitinib (6 to 18 months) was followed by 6 months off drug. Study results and caveats: Tofacitinib significantly brought down scalp clonality and expanded CD8+ clones among top 100.

Treatment here: oral pan-JAK inhibitor, 5-10 mg twice daily. About this clone: Its matching antigen is unknown.

The sequencing template was cDNA reverse transcribed from extracted RNA. Sequencing used immunoSEQ multiplex PCR; TCRdb keeps in-frame clones, though not all of them. The data contain fewer than 200,000 clones, 50% to 65% of them seen just once; the ten biggest clones take up 14%. This specimen consisted of CD4+ T cells sorted from blood, obtained at week 24, from a patient treated with tofacitinib. The source is a human donor with alopecia areata.

CDR3 in DNA: TGTGCCAGCAGCGTAAGTTCTAGCGGACACTCGGGAGAGACCCAGTACTTC. This translates into CASSVSSSGHSGETQYF. The V gene is TRBV9, the J gene TRBJ2-5; TRBD2 matches 7 bases. The germline gives CDR1 SGDLS, CDR2 YYNGEE. V gave up 1 base and J gave up 4 bases; unmatched junction bases: 13. This CDR3 region has 17 residues.